These 6 T cell receptor beta chains were all obtained from the same sample, sequenced in a study of blood T cell repertoires in COVID-19. The repertoire was sequenced with immunoSEQ multiplex PCR; TCRdb's copy has only in-frame clones and lacks some. The sample consists of 250,000 or so clones, 85% to 90% of them appearing once. The sequenced material came from PBMCs or T cells enriched from blood (not recorded which). The source of these receptors is a woman aged 30 to 39 with acute COVID-19.

The gene calls are TRBV27 and TRBJ2-1, with 9 bases fitting TRBD2. The V and J ends lost 5 bases and 5 bases, in that order; junction bases with no gene match: 7. Germline V gene lookup returns CDR1 MNHEY and CDR2 SMNVEV (reference sequence). This CDR3 region has 15 residues. As DNA, the CDR3 is TGTGCCAGCAGTCAAAGCGGGAGGTGGAACAATGAGCAGTTCTTC. Protein product: CASSQSGRWNNEQFF.

CDR3 amino acids: CATSPPRQGSRAEAFF. The CDR3 bases are TGTGCCACCAGCCCACCGCGACAGGGCTCGAGGGCTGAAGCTTTCTTT. The chain combines TRBV24-1 with TRBJ1-1, with TRBD1 matching over 7 bases. The CDR3 totals 16 residues. CDR1 is KGHDR, CDR2 SFDVKD, per germline. V shed 7 bases and J 6 bases; nucleotides not matched to a gene: 16.

The chain recombines TRBV3-1 (or the pseudogene TRBV3-2) with TRBJ1-2; D unresolved. This CDR3 spans 13 amino acids. CDR1 and CDR2 (germline): LGHDT, YNNKEL (reference sequence). The ends were cut back, 3 bases at V and 6 bases at J, with 11 bases in the middle. CDR3: CASSQGPGHGYTF. CDR3 in DNA: TGTGCCAGCAGCCAGGGTCCGGGTCATGGCTACACCTTC.

The CDR3 region has the DNA TGTGCCACCAGTGACCCGACACAGGGAAGGGGGCAGTACTTC. Amino acid sequence: CATSDPTQGRGQYF. The chain uses TRBV24-1 and TRBJ2-7; D may be TRBD1 (6 bases). Trimming took 4 bases from V and 9 from J, leaving 18 bases between them. CDR3 length: 14 amino acids. Germline V lookup: CDR1 KGHDR, CDR2 SFDVKD.

The chain has TRBV6-5 and TRBJ2-7, with 10 positions matching TRBD2. V was pared by 4 bases and J by 3 bases, with 3 bases of the junction left unmatched. The CDR3 loop spans 14 amino acids. Per the germline V gene, CDR1 is MNHEY and CDR2 is SVGAGI. CDR3 loop: CASSSGTSVYEQYF. The CDR3 DNA reads as TGTGCCAGCAGTTCCGGGACTAGCGTCTACGAGCAGTACTTC.

The rearrangement links TRBV7-2 to TRBJ2-1; 11 bases line up with TRBD2. Germline V gene data show CDR1 as SGHTA and CDR2 as FQGNSA. Trimming at V came to 5 bases and at J to 7 bases, leaving 7 bases not matched to a gene. This CDR3 is 15 amino acids long. DNA for the CDR3: TGTGCCAGCAGCCAGGGGACTAGCGGTTTAAATGAGCAGTTCTTC. This sequence encodes CASSQGTSGLNEQFF. Drawing the rest from reference TRBV7-2 and TRBJ2-1, the complete variable domain is GAGVSQSPSNKVTEKGKDVELRCDPISGHTALYWYRQSLGQGLEFLIYFQGNSAPDKSGLPSDRFSAERTGGSVSTLTIQRTQQEDSAVYLCASSQGTSGLNEQFFGPGTRLTVL.